A selection of T cell receptor beta chains follows, all from one sample in a study of pediatric ulcerative colitis. Profiled with immunoSEQ multiplex PCR; TCRdb holds only in-frame clones, not every one. The sample carries about 64,000 clones, more than 60% recorded once. What was sequenced was blood. The receptors derive from a boy aged 10-17 years with moderate ulcerative colitis. Each CDR3 is given with its conserved first and last residue. A D gene is named only where the DNA matches it firmly. Only part of the rows carry a size: once, few, many, or a class if the clone is expanded.

clone size	D gene	V gene	J gene	CDR3 DNA	CDR3 protein
-	-	TRBV5-5	TRBJ2-5	TGTGCCAGCAGCCCCCCCGCACAACGTATCGAGACCCAGTACTTC	CASSPPAQRIETQYF
-	-	TRBV2	TRBJ1-5	TGTGCCAGCAGAGGCTCGATTGAGCCCCAGCATTTT	CASRGSIEPQHF
-	TRBD1	TRBV6-6	TRBJ1-2	TGTGCCAGCAAGCGGGACAGGGGGGACTATGGCTACACCTTC	CASKRDRGDYGYTF
-	TRBD2	TRBV25-1	TRBJ2-1	TGTGCCAGCAGTCCACTAGCGGGGGACCCTAGTGAGCAGTTCTTC	CASSPLAGDPSEQFF
-	-	TRBV2	TRBJ2-1	TGTGCCAGTACTCGGGGGTCCTACAATGAGCAGTTCTTC	CASTRGSYNEQFF
-	-	TRBV1	TRBJ2-5	TGCACCAGCAGCCCCTTCCGGGACCTTCAAGAGACCCAGTACTTC	CTSSPFRDLQETQYF
-	-	TRBV4-1	TRBJ1-3	TGCGCCAGCAGCCAACTCATACCGATCATTTCTGGAAACACCATATATTTT	CASSQLIPIISGNTIYF
-	TRBD1	TRBV6-5	TRBJ2-1	TGTGCCAGCAGTTCCGACAGGGGGTCGTACAATGAGCAGTTCTTC	CASSSDRGSYNEQFF
-	-	TRBV5-1	TRBJ2-7	TGCGCCAGCCTCGGAACTGGGGAGCACTACGAGCAGTACTTC	CASLGTGEHYEQYF
once	-	TRBV5-1	TRBJ2-7	TGCGCCAGCAGCTTGGACGGGAGTAAGTACGAGCAGTACTTC	CASSLDGSKYEQYF
-	-	TRBV11-3	TRBJ2-7	TGTGCCAGCAGCTACAGGGCTGGATCGTACGAGCAGTACTTC	CASSYRAGSYEQYF
once	TRBD2	TRBV5-1	TRBJ2-3	TGCGCCAGCAGCTTGGTGCTAGCGGGTAGCACAGATACGCAGTATTTT	CASSLVLAGSTDTQYF
-	-	TRBV4-3	TRBJ2-5	TGCGCCAGCAGCCAGGATCTCAGGGTAGGGGAGACCCAGTACTTC	CASSQDLRVGETQYF
-	-	TRBV30	TRBJ1-3	TGTGCCTGGAGTGGGCACAGCTCTGGAAACACCATATATTTT	CAWSGHSSGNTIYF
-	-	TRBV7-8	TRBJ2-1	TGTGCCAGCGGGCAACAGGGGAGACTAGACAATGAGCAGTTCTTC	CASGQQGRLDNEQFF
few	-	TRBV10-2	TRBJ1-2	TGCGCCAGCAGTGATTCTGGCCCGGGGGGCTATGGCTACACCTTC	CASSDSGPGGYGYTF
-	-	TRBV5-1	TRBJ1-4	TGCGCCAGCAGCTCCTCCCCCGGATCTAATGAAAAACTGTTTTTT	CASSSSPGSNEKLFF
few	TRBD1	TRBV6-5	TRBJ1-1	TGTGCCAGCAGTAGGACAGGGGGCGAAAGTGAAGCTTTCTTT	CASSRTGGESEAFF
-	TRBD1	TRBV5-1	TRBJ2-3	TGCGCCAGCAGCTGGACAGGGGGAGGCACAGATACGCAGTATTTT	CASSWTGGGTDTQYF
-	-	TRBV20-1	TRBJ2-7	TGCAGTGCTAGCGACCGGGTTGAGCAGTACTTC	CSASDRVEQYF
-	-	TRBV19	TRBJ1-3	TGTGCCACCCTAACAGGGAACTCTGGAAACACCATATATTTT	CATLTGNSGNTIYF
-	TRBD1	TRBV6-6	TRBJ2-3	TGTGCCAGCAGCCGGGACAGGGGGCTGGATACGCAGTATTTT	CASSRDRGLDTQYF
few	-	TRBV2	TRBJ1-1	TGTGCCAGCAGTGTTGGTAGGGCTCCCACTGAAGCTTTCTTT	CASSVGRAPTEAFF
few	-	TRBV12-5	TRBJ2-2	TGTGCTAGTGGTTTGGTCCGGGACGGCCACACGAACACCGGGGAGCTGTTTTTT	CASGLVRDGHTNTGELFF
-	-	TRBV5-6	TRBJ1-6	TGTGCCAGCAGCTTGGTCGGAAGGGGTTCACCCCTCCACTTT	CASSLVGRGSPLHF
-	-	TRBV6-1	TRBJ1-5	TGTGCCAGCAGTGGGCGGGGGGATTCGGGCAATCAGCCCCAGCATTTT	CASSGRGDSGNQPQHF
few	-	TRBV30	TRBJ2-4	TGTGCCTGGAGTGTCACGGGAGCGGCAAACATTCAGTACTTC	CAWSVTGAANIQYF
-	-	TRBV6-6	TRBJ1-2	TGTGCCAGCAGCTACTCAGACTTTAACTATGGCTACACCTTC	CASSYSDFNYGYTF
-	-	TRBV19	TRBJ1-5	TGTGCCAGTGGAACAGGGTTCAATCAGCCCCAGCATTTT	CASGTGFNQPQHF
-	-	TRBV15	TRBJ1-4	TGTGCCACCAGCCGAAGACCCCCTGAAAAACTGTTTTTT	CATSRRPPEKLFF
-	TRBD1	TRBV6-6	TRBJ2-7	TGTGCCAGCAGTACTCCGGGACAGGCCTACGAGCAGTACTTC	CASSTPGQAYEQYF
-	TRBD2	TRBV7-2	TRBJ2-7	TGTGCCAGCAACCCCACCGGGGGGGGCTACGAGCAGTACTTC	CASNPTGGGYEQYF
-	TRBD2	TRBV7-2	TRBJ2-7	TGTGCCAGCAGCTTAGCCAGCGGGAGGGCGGGGGAGCAGTACTTC	CASSLASGRAGEQYF
-	TRBD1	TRBV7-8	TRBJ1-1	TGTGCCAGCAGCCCAGGGGGCAGATTGGCTTTCTTT	CASSPGGRLAFF
-	-	TRBV29-1	TRBJ1-1	TGCAGCGTTGATAGACCCCGGAACACTGAAGCTTTCTTT	CSVDRPRNTEAFF
-	-	TRBV2	TRBJ2-5	TGTGCCAGCAGTGAAGCGCTTCTGAGGGGAGGGGGGTTCGAGACCCAGTACTTC	CASSEALLRGGGFETQYF
-	TRBD1	TRBV7-9	TRBJ2-1	TGTGCCAGCAGCCCCCCGACAGGGCCCCGCGAGCAGTTCTTC	CASSPPTGPREQFF
-	TRBD1	TRBV5-1	TRBJ1-3	TGCGCCAGCGGACAGGCCTCTGGAAACACCATATATTTT	CASGQASGNTIYF
once	-	TRBV7-9	TRBJ1-2	TGTGCCAGCAGCCCCCGCGCGGGAGGGGTTTATGGCTACACCTTC	CASSPRAGGVYGYTF
-	TRBD1	TRBV7-2	TRBJ1-1	TGTGCCAGCAGCCCCATACAGGGGGAAGCTTTCTTT	CASSPIQGEAFF
-	TRBD1	TRBV29-1	TRBJ1-4	TGCAGCGTTGAAGACAGGGGGTGGGAAAAACTGTTTTTT	CSVEDRGWEKLFF
-	TRBD2	TRBV9	TRBJ2-1	TGTGCCAGCAGCGCAGTAGGGGGGAGCGGGAGCTCCTACAATGAGCAGTTCTTC	CASSAVGGSGSSYNEQFF
-	TRBD1	TRBV5-6	TRBJ2-5	TGTGCCAGCAGCTTAGACAGGGAGGAGACCCAGTACTTC	CASSLDREETQYF
-	-	TRBV28	TRBJ1-1	TGTGCCAGCAGTTTAGCCCTGAACACTGAAGCTTTCTTT	CASSLALNTEAFF
-	TRBD2	TRBV7-6	TRBJ2-3	TGTGCCAGCAGCTTAGAACTAGCGGGATTAGATACGCAGTATTTT	CASSLELAGLDTQYF
once	-	TRBV28	TRBJ2-7	TGTGCCAGCAGTTTGCCAGACAGCTCCTACGAGCAGTACTTC	CASSLPDSSYEQYF
-	-	TRBV5-6	TRBJ2-1	TGTGCCAGCAGCCCGCCGTGGGGCTCCAACAATGAGCAGTTCTTC	CASSPPWGSNNEQFF
-	-	TRBV5-1	TRBJ2-7	TGCGCCAGCAGCTTGGGGCAGGGGCCATCCTACGAGCAGTACTTC	CASSLGQGPSYEQYF
-	-	TRBV14	TRBJ1-2	TGTGCCAGCAGCCAAGATTTGAGGGGAGGCGATGGCTACACCTTC	CASSQDLRGGDGYTF
-	TRBD1	TRBV5-1	TRBJ1-5	TGCGCCAGCAGGGCGACAGGGGGCAACAATCAGCCCCAGCATTTT	CASRATGGNNQPQHF
-	TRBD2	TRBV19	TRBJ2-2	TGTGCCAGTAGTAGAACCGGGACTAGCGTCGCCGGGGAGCTGTTTTTT	CASSRTGTSVAGELFF
-	TRBD1	TRBV6-5	TRBJ2-7	TGTGCCAGCAGTTACGGGGACAGGGTCACCGAGCAGTACTTC	CASSYGDRVTEQYF
-	-	TRBV6-1	TRBJ2-5	TGTGCCAGCAGGGTACAGACCCAGTACTTC	CASRVQTQYF